This T cell receptor beta chain was documented in a study of cytotoxic CD8 clonotypes in ibrutinib-treated CLL. The V end was cut by 1 base, the J end by 8 bases, with 8 bases between. CDR1 is SGHTA, CDR2 FQGNSA, per germline. This CDR3 is built from 13 residues. Profiling relied on immunoSEQ multiplex PCR, and the TCRdb table lists in-frame clones only, not all of them. The table records 150,000 to 200,000 clones, 70% to 90% of them present only once. The source was PBMCs, collected at disease progression, from a patient treated with ibrutinib. The receptor's source is a human donor with chronic lymphocytic leukemia. V and J are TRBV7-2 and TRBJ2-2; D call uncertain. The CDR3 sequence: CASSLVFHGELFF. The CDR3 coding sequence is TGTGCCAGCAGCTTAGTGTTTCATGGGGAGCTGTTTTTT.